This TCR beta chain was recovered during a study of human T cells and chemical hapten exposure. Time point given: patch test 3, about 24 weeks after DPC sensitization. Specified treatment: therapeutic diphenylcyclopropenone sensitization with weekly scalp DPC. TCRdb redid the calling of the RACE reads with MiXCR, one entry per CDR3 protein. Seen here are just under 65,000 distinct CDR3 sequences, roughly 9.6% observed once, and the top ten hold 2% to 3%. In its sample, this clonotype was seen many times. The CDR3 is 16 residues long. The junction had 5 bases not matched to a gene; V was cut back by 3 bases and J by 4 bases. The germline CDR1 and CDR2 sequences are KGHSH and LQKENI.

The gene calls are TRBV18 and TRBJ1-3, with TRBD1 matching over 11 bases. The receptor's source is a woman under 40 with alopecia areata. Some clones in this sample may be carry-over from other donors' samples. This specimen consisted of whole blood, obtained in connection with sensitization to the hapten diphenylcyclopropenone (DPC). CDR3 sequence: CASSPGQGARGNTIYF. CDR3 coding DNA: TGTGCCAGCTCACCCGGACAGGGGGCGAGAGGAAACACCATATATTTT.